The 29 T cell receptor beta chains given below trace back to one sample, sequenced in a study of T-cell reconstitution after alpha-beta-depleted transplantation in children. This sample's TCRbeta library carried unique molecular identifier barcodes. TCRdb reanalysed the PCR reads using MiXCR and keeps one entry per CDR3 protein. The sample holds some 200,000 distinct CDR3 sequences; roughly a tenth are singletons and the top ten take under 30%. The material was PBMCs, obtained before TCRalphabeta/CD19-depleted stem cell transplant. The receptor source for this set is a child younger than two with acute myeloid leukemia, due to receive a stem cell transplant.

For this clonotype: A much larger clone lies a single base off, so this may be a read error. The chain couples TRBV2 to TRBJ2-3; weak D call: TRBD1 (5 bases). Looked up from germline, CDR1 is SNHLY and CDR2 is FYNNEI. V was clipped by 3 bases and J by 1 base, with 11 bases between them. The CDR3 spans 15 residues. CDR3: CASSENRWCTDTQYF. CDR3 bases: TGTGCCAGCAGTGAGAACAGGTGGTGCACAGATACGCAGTATTTT.

This clonotype appeared a single time. CDR3 sequence (DNA): TGTGCCAGCAGCTTGGCGAGAGGACCTTACAATGAGCAGTTCTTC. Translation: CASSLARGPYNEQFF. V gene TRBV5-6 combines with J gene TRBJ2-1; no clear D. The CDR3 spans 15 residues. Trimming removed 0 bases at V and 4 bases at J, with 11 bases between. The germline V gene encodes CDR1 SGHDT and CDR2 YYEEEE. Looking up the rest from reference TRBV5-6 and TRBJ2-1 gives the full variable domain: DAGVTQSPTHLIKTRGQQVTLRCSPKSGHDTVSWYQQALGQGPQFIFQYYEEEERQRGNFPDRFSGHQFPNYSSELNVNALLLGDSALYLCASSLARGPYNEQFFGPGTRLTVL.

The rearrangement links TRBV7-2 to TRBJ1-1, with D possibly TRBD1 on 6 matching bases. From germline, CDR1 is SGHTA and CDR2 FQGNSA. There are 14 residues in the CDR3. V lost 5 bases, J lost 4 bases, and 14 bases lay in between. The CDR3 DNA reads TGTGCCAGCAGCCAGAACAGGGTTGGCACTGAAGCTTTCTTT. Translated, it gives CASSQNRVGTEAFF.

A word on this clonotype: This clone may be a read error of a much larger clone one base away. The chain employs TRBV27 and TRBJ1-2, with D hard to call. The length of the CDR3 is 11 residues. CDR1 is MNHEY and CDR2 is SMNVEV in the germline V gene (reference sequence). The CDR3 DNA follows: TGTGCCAGCCGGGGAAACTATGGCGACACCTTC. Its protein is CASRGNYGDTF.

This clonotype showed up many times. The V and J genes are TRBV10-2 and TRBJ2-1; a weak D match, TRBD2 (5 bases). V was shortened by 8 bases and J by 0 bases, with 14 bases between the two germline ends. The CDR3 is 15 amino acids. CDR1 is WSHSY and CDR2 is SAAADI in the germline V gene. The CDR3 DNA reads TGCGCCAGCTCCCTTGAGGGTTACTCCTACAATGAGCAGTTCTTC. Its protein is CASSLEGYSYNEQFF.

This clonotype was picked up many times. This sequence joins TRBV29-1 and TRBJ1-1; possibly TRBD1 for D (5 bases). This CDR3 region has 13 residues. The germline gives CDR1 SQVTM, CDR2 ANQGSEA. With 0 bases removed from V and 4 bases from J, the gap between germline ends came to 9 bases. The CDR3 bases are TGCAGCGTTGAAGAGGGACGGATCACTGAAGCTTTCTTT. It translates to CSVEEGRITEAFF. Combining the CDR3 with reference TRBV29-1 and TRBJ1-1 gives the whole variable domain SAVISQKPSRDICQRGTSLTIQCQVDSQVTMMFWYRQQPGQSLTLIATANQGSEATYESGFVIDKFPISRPNLTFSTLTVSNMSPEDSSIYLCSVEEGRITEAFFGQGTRLTVV.

In its sample, this clonotype was seen many times. The V call is TRBV30, the J call TRBJ1-1; D is ambiguous. The germline V and J ends were trimmed by 3 bases and 6 bases, with 2 bases remaining between them. The germline V gene encodes CDR1 GTSNPN and CDR2 SVGIG (reference sequence). The CDR3 totals 9 residues. CDR3 loop: CAWSPEAFF. The CDR3 DNA reads TGTGCCTGGAGCCCTGAAGCTTTCTTT.

This clonotype was picked up many times. The V gene is TRBV29-1, the J gene TRBJ1-2; D unresolved. The CDR3 has 13 amino acids. Germline assignment: CDR1 SQVTM and CDR2 ANQGSEA. V was clipped by 4 bases and J by 0 bases, with 9 bases between them. CDR3 nucleotides: TGCAGCGTTGTAGTAGGACCTAACTATGGCTACACCTTC. Its translation is CSVVVGPNYGYTF.

This clonotype was found a few times. This chain connects TRBV30 to TRBJ2-7; the D call may be TRBD1 or TRBD2 (5 bases each). Trimming pared 0 bases from V and 7 bases from J, leaving 16 bases between. This CDR3 region has 14 residues. Germline V gene data show CDR1 as GTSNPN and CDR2 as SVGIG (reference sequence). CDR3 sequence: CAWSVRAGSREQYF. CDR3 DNA: TGTGCCTGGAGTGTAAGGGCAGGGAGTAGGGAGCAGTACTTC.

This clonotype has at least ten counts. The chain joins TRBV29-1 to TRBJ1-2; D is possibly TRBD1 (5 bases). The CDR3 extends over 15 amino acids. The germline V gene encodes CDR1 SQVTM and CDR2 ANQGSEA. Trimming stripped 0 bases from V and 2 bases from J, with 13 bases between. CDR3 loop: CSVEDEEGLNYGYTF. The CDR3 DNA follows: TGCAGCGTTGAAGATGAGGAGGGGCTAAACTATGGCTACACCTTC.

Many counts were recorded for this clonotype. The chain uses TRBV15 and TRBJ1-1; 7 nucleotides agree with TRBD1. After removal of 3 bases from V and 4 bases from J, the junction contained 11 bases not matched to a gene. The CDR3 contains 16 residues. The germline gives CDR1 LNHNV, CDR2 YYDKDF (reference sequence). CDR3 loop: CATSRGQPSIRTEAFF. CDR3 nucleotide sequence: TGTGCCACCAGCAGGGGACAGCCCAGTATTCGCACTGAAGCTTTCTTT.

This clonotype was counted many times. The genes are TRBV24-1 and TRBJ2-1; 8 nucleotides match TRBD2. V lost 9 bases, J lost 3 bases, and 12 bases stayed unmatched. The CDR3 length is 16 residues. Germline V gene sequence: CDR1 KGHDR, CDR2 SFDVKD. CDR3 loop: CATSSWLAGVYNEQFF. In nucleotides, the CDR3 is TGTGCCACCTCGAGTTGGCTAGCGGGTGTCTACAATGAGCAGTTCTTC.

The V gene is TRBV3-1, the J gene TRBJ2-5; TRBD2 is a possible D gene (6 bases). This CDR3 is built from 15 residues. Germline loops: CDR1 LGHDT, CDR2 YNNKEL (reference sequence). Trimming took off 0 bases at V and 4 bases at J, with 12 bases between the two ends. CDR3 amino acids: CASSQDLGGGETQYF. CDR3 coding DNA: TGTGCCAGCAGCCAAGATTTGGGGGGAGGAGAGACCCAGTACTTC.

This clonotype was seen repeatedly, ten times or more. This chain uses TRBV5-1 with TRBJ2-2, with 8 bases aligning to TRBD1. This CDR3 has 17 residues. The V segment lost 3 bases and the J segment 0 bases; nucleotides outside the gene matches: 7. The germline CDR1 and CDR2 sequences are SGHRS and YFSETQ. CDR3 nucleotide sequence: TGCGCCAGCAGCTATCCAAGGGACAGGCCGAACACCGGGGAGCTGTTTTTT. Its translation is CASSYPRDRPNTGELFF.

At least ten counts were recorded for this clonotype. The J gene is TRBJ2-1, the V gene TRBV10-1; 8 nucleotides match TRBD1. Germline CDR1 and CDR2: WNHNN and SYGVQD (reference sequence). The CDR3 covers 13 residues. Unmatched junction bases numbered 1, after V lost 4 bases and J lost 5 bases. The CDR3 reads CASSGDRHNEQFF. The CDR3 DNA sequence: TGCGCCAGCAGTGGGGACAGGCACAATGAGCAGTTCTTC.

This clonotype appeared many times. The V call is TRBV7-2, the J call TRBJ2-7; 7 bases line up with TRBD1. CDR1 is SGHTA, CDR2 FQGNSA, per germline. The CDR3 is made up of 14 amino acids. V lost 5 bases, J lost 2 bases, and 6 bases stayed unmatched. CDR3 sequence reads: CASSLPGQPYEQYF. The CDR3 DNA follows: TGTGCCAGCAGCCTACCGGGACAGCCCTACGAGCAGTACTTC.

This clonotype occurred many times. V gene TRBV24-1 combines with J gene TRBJ2-7, with 9 bases that match TRBD2. The CDR3 consists of 16 residues. Germline CDR1 is KGHDR and CDR2 is SFDVKD. Trimming took 4 bases from V and 7 from J; bases not matched to a gene: 13. CDR3 DNA: TGTGCCACCAGTGAGCGGTCTAGCGGGGCAAGGGGTGAGCAGTACTTC. It is translated as CATSERSSGARGEQYF.

This clonotype was recorded many times. This rearrangement joins TRBV5-1 to TRBJ2-2; D not certain. Germline CDR1 and CDR2: SGHRS and YFSETQ. CDR3 length: 15 residues. Trimming cost V 0 bases and J 1 base, with 7 bases left between them. The CDR3 region has the DNA TGCGCCAGCAGCTTGGGGGTCCAGAACACCGGGGAGCTGTTTTTT. Protein sequence: CASSLGVQNTGELFF.

This clonotype was found many times. The chain recombines TRBV7-9 with TRBJ2-2, with 7 bases lining up with TRBD2. Germline values: CDR1 SEHNR, CDR2 FQNEAQ (reference sequence). V gave up 0 bases and J gave up 0 bases; unmatched junction bases: 4. This CDR3 is built from 17 residues. The CDR3 loop reads CASSLARAGANTGELFF. As DNA, the CDR3 is TGTGCCAGCAGCTTAGCGCGGGCGGGAGCGAACACCGGGGAGCTGTTTTTT.

This clonotype was observed at least ten times. The V and J genes are TRBV12-3 or TRBV12-4 and TRBJ2-3, with TRBD2 identical over 10 bases. The junction had 4 bases not matched to a gene; V was cut back by 5 bases and J by 5 bases. The CDR3 runs 14 residues. In DNA, the CDR3 is TGTGCCAGCAGTCCGCCTAGCGGGGGAGATACGCAGTATTTT. Its protein product is CASSPPSGGDTQYF.

This clonotype was counted ten times or more. The chain uses TRBV30 and TRBJ2-1, with TRBD2 matching over 8 bases. The CDR3 runs 14 residues. V gave up 5 bases and J gave up 2 bases; unmatched junction bases: 5. The germline gives CDR1 GTSNPN, CDR2 SVGIG (reference sequence). The CDR3 protein is CAWLPAGAYNEQFF. The CDR3 nucleotides read TGTGCCTGGTTACCAGCGGGAGCCTACAATGAGCAGTTCTTC.

This clonotype was seen many times. CDR3 region: CASSLNRLNEQFF. CDR3 nucleotide sequence: TGTGCCAGCAGCTTAAACCGGTTGAATGAGCAGTTCTTC. The gene calls are TRBV11-3 and TRBJ2-1; D is unresolved. The V end lost 2 bases, the J end lost 7 bases, and 9 bases lay between the germline ends. Germline CDR1 and CDR2: SGHNT and YENEEA. This CDR3 spans 13 amino acids.

Of note for this clonotype: The junction and the germline gene differ at one end; a read error may be behind it. The rearrangement joins TRBV19 to TRBJ1-2; no definite D call. CDR1 LNHDA and CDR2 SQIVND come from the germline V gene (reference sequence). The CDR3 consists of 14 residues. The CDR3 bases are TGTGCCAGTGGGGATTACAATGGGATCTATGGCTGCACCTTC. Translating gives CASGDYNGIYGCTF. The full variable domain, completed using reference TRBV19 and TRBJ1-2, is DGGITQSPKYLFRKEGQNVTLSCEQNLNHDAMYWYRQDPGQGLRLIYYSQIVNDFQKGDIAEGYSVSREKKESFPLTVTSAQKNPTAFYLCASGDYNGIYGCTFGSGTRLTVV.

The table lists this clonotype with many counts. The chain uses TRBV5-1 and TRBJ1-2; D is undetermined. The V and J ends lost 0 bases and 3 bases respectively, with 3 bases between them. The length of the CDR3 is 12 residues. The germline CDR1 and CDR2 sequences are SGHRS and YFSETQ. The CDR3: CASSLGHYGYTF. The CDR3 nucleotides read TGCGCCAGCAGCTTGGGACACTATGGCTACACCTTC.

This clonotype has at least ten counts. DNA for the CDR3: TGCGCCAGCTCTTCAAGCGGGACGTCCTACAATGAGCAGTTCTTC. Translation: CASSSSGTSYNEQFF. The chain links TRBV5-1 to TRBJ2-1; TRBD2 agrees at 7 bases. The CDR3 is 15 amino acids. Looked up from germline, CDR1 is SGHRS and CDR2 is YFSETQ. V shed 7 bases and J 1 base; nucleotides not matched to a gene: 8. The whole variable domain, filled in from reference TRBV5-1 and TRBJ2-1, reads KAGVTQTPRYLIKTRGQQVTLSCSPISGHRSVSWYQQTPGQGLQFLFEYFSETQRNKGNFPGRFSGRQFSNSRSEMNVSTLELGDSALYLCASSSSGTSYNEQFFGPGTRLTVL.

This clonotype turned up a few times. The chain recombines TRBV6-2 or TRBV6-3 with TRBJ2-1; 11 bases are a match to TRBD2. V was pared by 6 bases and J by 4 bases, with 5 bases of the junction left unmatched. The CDR3 contains 15 residues. Per germline, CDR1 MNHEY and CDR2 SVGEGT. CDR3 in amino acids: CASRAGTSGYNEQFF. The DNA of the CDR3 is TGTGCCAGCAGAGCCGGGACTAGCGGATACAATGAGCAGTTCTTC.

This clonotype has more than one count but fewer than ten. The V and J genes are TRBV29-1 and TRBJ1-2; tentatively, D is TRBD1 (5 bases). Trimming removed 1 base at V and 9 bases at J, with 15 bases between. Germline-derived CDR1 and CDR2 are SQVTM and ANQGSEA. This CDR3 spans 13 amino acids. The CDR3 sequence is CSVEAAGPRSYTF. In DNA form, the CDR3 reads TGCAGCGTTGAAGCGGCAGGGCCTAGGAGCTACACCTTC.

This clonotype was detected many times. V and J are TRBV12-3 or TRBV12-4 and TRBJ1-5; unclear D gene. This CDR3 has 13 amino acids. Trimming removed 6 bases at V and 10 bases at J, with 16 bases between. In DNA, the CDR3 is TGTGCCAGCAGCCCCGGCGGTTCGGAACCCCAGCATTTT. Translated, it gives CASSPGGSEPQHF.

This clonotype was observed many times. The chain uses TRBV10-3 and TRBJ2-1, with D unclear. The V end lost 9 bases, the J end lost 5 bases, and 8 bases lay between the germline ends. CDR1 is ENHRY and CDR2 is SYGVKD in the germline V gene. CDR3 length equals 11 residues. The CDR3 is CAMGLNNEQFF. The CDR3 nucleotides are TGTGCCATGGGCCTCAACAATGAGCAGTTCTTC.